This T cell receptor (beta chain) was profiled in a study of T-cell memory formation after mild COVID-19 (dated by TCRdb to the early 2020s). As for the study more broadly: Most TCR sequence clusters were specific to one of the two donors. T-cell clones expanding and contracting after mild COVID-19 in two donors were tracked by longitudinal TCRalpha and TCRbeta repertoire sequencing. The cohort was made up of two young adult volunteers, one female and one male, who were previously healthy.

The sample was run on an Illumina NovaSeq 6000. Using 5'RACE with constant-segment primers, TCRalpha and TCRbeta cDNA libraries were constructed, with sample barcodes and unique molecular identifiers added in the process. Trizol reagent was used to extract RNA from every sample. The libraries were amplified in two PCR steps, and the second step added a second sample barcode and Illumina TruSeq adapters. The libraries were sequenced on an Illumina NovaSeq using 2 x 150 bp paired-end reads. In the paper's pipeline: Reads were demultiplexed and collapsed into UMI-guided consensus sequences with migec v1.2.7. Using mixcr v2.1.11, UMI consensuses were aligned to TRA and TRB V and J templates and then assembled into clonotypes. Clonotypes were classified as expanded or contracted when called significant by both edgeR and NoisET, with noise models trained on biological replicates. For edgeR calls, the cutoffs were a false discovery rate-adjusted p below 0.01 and a log2 fold-change threshold of 1. As an exploratory analysis of dynamics, max-normalized trajectories of the 1000 most abundant clonotypes were examined by PCA with hierarchical clustering. Each responding clone was given a CD4 or CD8 phenotype based on the CD4+ and CD8+ repertoires, which had been sequenced separately. TCRdb itself trimmed the public reads at Q25 with fastp, ran MiXCR and retained productive beta chains. CDR3 protein sequences are deduplicated, and each keeps its most common genes and DNA. Clone size and V and J calls follow TCRdb, not the original study. This sample lists about 140,000 distinct CDR3 sequences; 11% to 15% were detected once. About 30% of the sample belongs to the ten largest clones.

Ficoll-Paque density gradient centrifugation was used to isolate PBMCs. Findings and caveats that apply to the study as a whole: Some responding clones were found in pre-infection memory, which suggests that pre-existing cross-reactive memory T cells took part in the SARS-CoV-2 response. Contracting CD4+ clones were located mainly in the CM and EM memory subsets, whereas CD8+ clones were found to be enriched in EMRA. SARS-CoV-2 specificity was not confirmed for the second-wave clones peaking on day 37. Clones contracting from day 15 to 85 had balanced CD4/CD8 phenotypes, while a second wave expanding from day 15 to 37 was biased towards CD4+. Only two mild cases were covered in the study, and larger cohorts including severe cases with pre-infection samples were considered necessary.

There are a few counts of this clonotype. The antigen it recognizes is unknown. The record has no base qualities; no much larger clone is one base away. The source of this sequence is an adult woman who had mild COVID-19 (a few samples of this study predate the infection). The sample titles of this study are shuffled in the database, so cell type and time point are left out; the donor was told from shared clones. Sequencing was carried out using PBMCs or a T cell subset sorted from them (not recorded which).

The bases are TGTGCCAGCAGCTTAGGGGCTAGCGGGACCTTCAATGAGCAGTTCTTC. Its coded protein is CASSLGASGTFNEQFF. The receptor chain draws on TRBV7-8 and TRBJ2-1, with 9 junctional bases fitting TRBD2. The germline V gene sets CDR1 to SGHVS and CDR2 to FQNEAQ. V and J are trimmed by 1 base and 6 bases, and the gene matches miss 7 bases of the junction. Spanning cysteine to phenylalanine, the CDR3 consists of 16 amino acids. The CDR3 DNA has 48 bases and is translated from base 1.